This is a list of T cell receptor beta chains from one sample in a study of blood T cell repertoires in COVID-19. Libraries were prepared by immunoSEQ multiplex PCR; TCRdb keeps only in-frame clonotypes and omits some of them. Of around 250,000 clones in the sample, approximately 90% were seen once. The sample taken for sequencing was PBMCs or T cells enriched from blood (not recorded which). Receptors originate from a woman aged 40 to 50 with acute COVID-19. The CDR3 runs from the conserved cysteine through the conserved F or W. The order of the fields is D gene, J gene, clone size, V gene, CDR3 protein, CDR3 DNA. A D gene is named only where the DNA matches it firmly. The size field is filled for only some rows; it gives once, few, many or a size class.

- | TRBJ2-3 | - | TRBV5-5 | CASTSTLAADTQYF | TGTGCCAGCACCTCTACCCTAGCTGCAGATACGCAGTATTTT
- | TRBJ2-5 | - | TRBV5-4 | CASSRTGTLQETQYF | TGTGCCAGCAGCCGAACCGGGACACTCCAAGAGACCCAGTACTTC
TRBD2 | TRBJ2-1 | - | TRBV10-3 | CAISESIGGRYNEQFF | TGTGCCATCAGTGAGTCGATAGGCGGGAGATACAATGAGCAGTTCTTC
- | TRBJ2-7 | - | TRBV7-3 | CASNRQGSMSEQYF | TGTGCCAGCAACCGGCAAGGGAGTATGAGCGAGCAGTACTTC
TRBD1 | TRBJ1-2 | - | TRBV19 | CASSIGTAYGYTF | TGTGCCAGTAGTATTGGGACAGCCTATGGCTACACCTTC
TRBD1 | TRBJ1-1 | - | TRBV6-5 | CASRDRGNTEAFF | TGTGCCAGCAGAGACAGGGGAAACACTGAAGCTTTCTTT
TRBD1 | TRBJ1-1 | - | TRBV5-1 | CASSHPTGEAFF | TGCGCCAGCAGCCACCCGACAGGGGAAGCTTTCTTT
- | TRBJ1-2 | - | TRBV6-5 | CASKPISWRNGYTF | TGTGCCAGCAAACCTATAAGCTGGAGGAATGGCTACACCTTC
- | TRBJ2-1 | - | TRBV9 | CASSVEFAGNEQFF | TGTGCCAGCAGCGTAGAATTTGCGGGTAATGAGCAGTTCTTC
TRBD1 | TRBJ1-5 | - | TRBV30 | CAWSPGTVKPVGNQPQHF | TGTGCCTGGAGTCCCGGGACAGTGAAACCGGTGGGCAATCAGCCCCAGCATTTT
- | TRBJ1-2 | - | TRBV12-3/TRBV12-4 | CASSLATNYGYTF | TGTGCCAGCAGTTTGGCCACTAACTATGGCTACACCTTC
- | TRBJ1-3 | - | TRBV28 | CASGPVLGSGNTIYF | TGTGCCAGCGGGCCCGTTCTGGGCTCTGGAAACACCATATATTTT
TRBD2 | TRBJ2-5 | - | TRBV5-1 | CASRTGEGSETQYF | TGCGCCAGCAGGACGGGGGAGGGAAGCGAGACCCAGTACTTC
- | TRBJ1-2 | once | TRBV27 | CATRESFYGYTF | TGTGCCACCCGTGAGAGTTTCTATGGCTACACCTTC
- | TRBJ1-1 | - | TRBV9 | CASSFAGSGTEAFF | TGTGCCAGCAGCTTCGCGGGCAGCGGCACTGAAGCTTTCTTT
TRBD2 | TRBJ2-1 | - | TRBV5-1 | CASSPRGTSGSRPMVEQFF | TGCGCCAGCAGCCCCCGGGGGACTAGCGGGAGTCGGCCAATGGTCGAGCAGTTCTTC
- | TRBJ2-1 | - | TRBV2 | CASRTGSSYNEQFF | TGTGCCAGCAGGACGGGGAGCTCCTACAATGAGCAGTTCTTC
- | TRBJ1-4 | once | TRBV18 | CASSLRPSPGKSAATNEKLFF | TGTGCCAGCTCACTACGTCCCTCACCGGGAAAATCGGCTGCAACTAATGAAAAACTGTTTTTT
- | TRBJ2-2 | once | TRBV7-2 | CASSPSAGMEGELFF | TGTGCCAGCAGCCCGTCGGCCGGGATGGAAGGGGAGCTGTTTTTT
TRBD2 | TRBJ2-4 | - | TRBV19 | CASSIERLAGYNAGKNIQYF | TGTGCCAGTAGTATCGAAAGACTAGCGGGATACAATGCGGGCAAAAACATTCAGTACTTC
TRBD1 | TRBJ2-7 | - | TRBV27 | CASSYRTGREQYF | TGTGCCAGCAGTTACCGGACAGGGCGGGAGCAGTACTTC
- | TRBJ1-4 | - | TRBV27 | CASSYSGGNNEKLFF | TGTGCCAGCAGTTACTCAGGAGGGAATAATGAAAAACTGTTTTTT
- | TRBJ1-4 | - | TRBV5-1 | CASSFRPGEKLFF | TGCGCCAGCAGCTTTCGACCGGGGGAAAAACTGTTTTTT
TRBD1 | TRBJ1-4 | - | TRBV11-2 | CASSLVQGGGTNEKLFF | TGTGCCAGCAGCTTAGTTCAGGGGGGTGGAACTAATGAAAAACTGTTTTTT
- | TRBJ1-5 | - | TRBV10-3 | CAISESRESNQPQHF | TGTGCCATCAGTGAGTCGAGGGAGAGCAATCAGCCCCAGCATTTT
- | TRBJ1-1 | few | TRBV11-3 | CASSLHRRYPPQNTEAFF | TGTGCCAGCAGCCTCCACAGGAGATACCCTCCCCAGAACACTGAAGCTTTCTTT
TRBD2 | TRBJ2-1 | - | TRBV19 | CASTLAGGNSYNEQFF | TGTGCCAGTACGTTAGCGGGAGGGAACTCCTACAATGAGCAGTTCTTC
- | TRBJ1-4 | - | TRBV28 | CASSLQRADEKLFF | TGTGCCAGCAGTTTACAGAGGGCGGATGAAAAACTGTTTTTT
- | TRBJ2-5 | - | TRBV16 | CASSQSWAEQETQYF | TGTGCCAGCAGCCAATCGTGGGCAGAACAAGAGACCCAGTACTTC
- | TRBJ1-2 | - | TRBV7-2 | CASSLPGPGRYGYTF | TGTGCCAGCAGCTTACCCGGCCCAGGCCGCTATGGCTACACCTTC
TRBD2 | TRBJ2-5 | - | TRBV27 | CASSLSGGVAQETQYF | TGTGCCAGCAGTTTAAGTGGGGGGGTGGCGCAAGAGACCCAGTACTTC
- | TRBJ1-1 | once | TRBV6-4 | CASSVQGGGYTEAFF | TGTGCCAGCAGTGTTCAGGGAGGGGGGTACACTGAAGCTTTCTTT
- | TRBJ1-4 | - | TRBV30 | CAWSPAGVSTNEKLFF | TGTGCCTGGAGTCCTGCCGGTGTATCGACTAATGAAAAACTGTTTTTT
TRBD2 | TRBJ2-1 | - | TRBV6-4 | CASSDSASGSYNEQFF | TGTGCCAGCAGTGACTCGGCTAGCGGCTCCTACAATGAGCAGTTCTTC
TRBD2 | TRBJ2-7 | few | TRBV4-2 | CASSQGASGKFHEQYF | TGTGCCAGCAGCCAAGGTGCCAGCGGGAAGTTCCACGAGCAGTACTTC
TRBD2 | TRBJ2-7 | - | TRBV27 | CASSSNSGTNYEQYF | TGTGCCAGCAGTTCCAATAGCGGGACTAACTACGAGCAGTACTTC
- | TRBJ1-4 | - | TRBV28 | CASSLPGSNEKLFF | TGTGCCAGCAGTTTACCCGGGTCTAATGAAAAACTGTTTTTT
TRBD1 | TRBJ2-2 | - | TRBV10-3 | CAISRQTGTALNTGELFF | TGTGCCATCAGCCGACAAACCGGGACAGCCTTAAACACCGGGGAGCTGTTTTTT
- | TRBJ1-1 | - | TRBV6-5 | CASTINMNTEAFF | TGTGCCAGCACCATTAACATGAACACTGAAGCTTTCTTT
- | TRBJ1-5 | - | TRBV7-2 | CASSLVTGSNQPQHF | TGTGCCAGCAGCTTAGTGACAGGTAGCAATCAGCCCCAGCATTTT
TRBD1 | TRBJ1-5 | - | TRBV7-8 | CASSITAGTGFQPQHF | TGTGCCAGCAGCATAACTGCAGGGACAGGGTTTCAGCCCCAGCATTTT
TRBD1 | TRBJ1-5 | - | TRBV30 | CAWSTGTASMGQPQHF | TGTGCCTGGAGTACTGGGACAGCGTCGATGGGTCAGCCCCAGCATTTT